This TCR beta chain was sequenced for a study of blood T cell repertoires in COVID-19. Study details: Sites across the United States, Italy and Spain contributed samples from acute and convalescent COVID-19. T cells, B-cell-depleted T cells, or PBMCs provided the cDNA or gDNA that served as material.

Authors' analysis steps: Counts of nucleated cells, estimated from reference gene primer amplification, were obtained. Only in-frame clones appear in the TCRdb table, and some are missing; sequencing was by immunoSEQ multiplex PCR. V and J calls plus clone size are reproduced from that table; the DNA served to infer D and trimming. Here the sample spans under 300,000 clones, about 83% being singletons. The CDR3 spans 13 residues. Trimming took 0 bases from V and 2 from J, leaving 5 bases between them. Germline CDR1 is SGHTA and CDR2 is FQGTGA. The specimen was peripheral blood. The V call is TRBV7-3, the J call TRBJ2-7; TRBD2 might be the D (5 bases). This TCR derives from a woman in her forties or fifties who had recovered from COVID-19. CDR3 coding DNA: TGTGCCAGCAGCTTAACTAGCGCCTACGAGCAGTACTTC. Its protein product is CASSLTSAYEQYF.